This T cell receptor (beta chain) originates from a study of cytomegalovirus exposure and HLA in healthy donors. For this clone: Its target is unknown.

CDR1 is KGHSH, CDR2 LQKENI, per germline. Trimming stripped 6 bases from V and 15 bases from J, with 24 bases between. The CDR3 consists of 15 residues. Study-wide findings and caveats: Subsequent analysis of the 120 or so validation repertoires found a tendency for first-cohort TCR clusters to co-occur.

Measured with immunoSEQ multiplex PCR; TCRdb has only the in-frame clones, and not every one. Of about 350,000 clones listed, approximately 86% are singletons. The sequence derives from a woman aged 30 to 39 in good health and CMV-seropositive. Sequences were obtained from PBMCs. J is TRBJ1-6 and V is TRBV18; D might be TRBD1 (6 bases). The CDR3 is CASSRAGGPDPRLHF. In DNA, the CDR3 is TGTGCCAGCTCGCGCGCGGGGGGGCCCGATCCACGCCTCCACTTT.